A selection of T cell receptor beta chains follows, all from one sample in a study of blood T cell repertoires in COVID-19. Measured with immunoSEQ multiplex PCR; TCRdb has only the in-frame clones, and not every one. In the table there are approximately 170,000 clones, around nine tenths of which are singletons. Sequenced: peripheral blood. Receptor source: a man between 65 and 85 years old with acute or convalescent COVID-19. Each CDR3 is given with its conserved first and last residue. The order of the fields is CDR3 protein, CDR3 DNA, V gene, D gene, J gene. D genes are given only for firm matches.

CDR3aa: CASSLGAPDSPLHF
CDR3nt: TGTGCCAGCAGCTTAGGCGCCCCGGATTCACCCCTCCACTTT
v_gene: TRBV7-9
d_gene: NA
j_gene: TRBJ1-6

CDR3aa: CASAEQGGEKLFF
CDR3nt: TGCGCCAGCGCGGAACAGGGGGGTGAAAAACTGTTTTTT
v_gene: TRBV5-1
d_gene: TRBD1
j_gene: TRBJ1-4

CDR3aa: CASSPTWTSGSYEQYF
CDR3nt: TGTGCCAGCAGTCCCACTTGGACTAGCGGATCCTACGAGCAGTACTTC
v_gene: TRBV5-6
d_gene: TRBD2
j_gene: TRBJ2-7

CDR3aa: CATRTGNEQFF
CDR3nt: TGTGCCACGAGGACAGGGAATGAGCAGTTCTTC
v_gene: TRBV2
d_gene: TRBD1
j_gene: TRBJ2-1

CDR3aa: CASKKTGANTEAFF
CDR3nt: TGTGCCAGCAAGAAGACAGGCGCGAACACTGAAGCTTTCTTT
v_gene: TRBV10-3
d_gene: NA
j_gene: TRBJ1-1

CDR3aa: CASSLVTGETEAFF
CDR3nt: TGTGCCAGCAGCTTGGTTACAGGGGAAACTGAAGCTTTCTTT
v_gene: TRBV5-4
d_gene: TRBD1
j_gene: TRBJ1-1

CDR3aa: CASSPGVGLLRDTQYF
CDR3nt: TGTGCCAGCAGCCCCGGAGTAGGCCTGCTGAGGGATACGCAGTATTTT
v_gene: TRBV11-2
d_gene: NA
j_gene: TRBJ2-3

CDR3aa: CASSAVANTGELFF
CDR3nt: TGTGCCAGCAGCGCGGTTGCGAACACCGGGGAGCTGTTTTTT
v_gene: TRBV9
d_gene: NA
j_gene: TRBJ2-2

CDR3aa: CASSPDRGRLNIQYF
CDR3nt: TGTGCCAGCAGTCCGGACAGGGGGCGATTGAACATTCAGTACTTC
v_gene: TRBV6-2/TRBV6-3
d_gene: TRBD1
j_gene: TRBJ2-4

CDR3aa: CASSPPVTGGKGQPQHF
CDR3nt: TGTGCCAGCTCACCACCGGTGACAGGGGGCAAGGGTCAGCCCCAGCATTTT
v_gene: TRBV18
d_gene: TRBD1
j_gene: TRBJ1-5

CDR3aa: CASSIDTGGHNEQFF
CDR3nt: TGTGCCAGTAGTATAGATACAGGGGGGCACAATGAGCAGTTCTTC
v_gene: TRBV19
d_gene: TRBD1
j_gene: TRBJ2-1

CDR3aa: CASSLGDKGSPLHF
CDR3nt: TGCGCCAGCAGCTTAGGGGACAAAGGTTCACCCCTCCACTTT
v_gene: TRBV5-1
d_gene: NA
j_gene: TRBJ1-6

CDR3aa: CASSLVQGAFETEAFF
CDR3nt: TGCGCCAGCAGCTTGGTGCAGGGGGCATTCGAGACTGAAGCTTTCTTT
v_gene: TRBV5-1
d_gene: TRBD1
j_gene: TRBJ1-1

CDR3aa: CASSSGSFLSTGELFF
CDR3nt: TGTGCCAGCAGCTCCGGGAGCTTTCTTTCCACCGGGGAGCTGTTTTTT
v_gene: TRBV7-9
d_gene: NA
j_gene: TRBJ2-2

CDR3aa: CAISESRVNTGELFF
CDR3nt: TGTGCCATCAGTGAGTCGCGGGTGAACACCGGGGAGCTGTTTTTT
v_gene: TRBV10-3
d_gene: NA
j_gene: TRBJ2-2

CDR3aa: CASSGVGSYQPQHF
CDR3nt: TGTGCCAGCAGCGGGGTCGGATCTTATCAGCCCCAGCATTTT
v_gene: TRBV6-5
d_gene: NA
j_gene: TRBJ1-5

CDR3aa: CASSYSAGVSTEAFF
CDR3nt: TGTGCCAGCAGTTACTCGGCAGGGGTTTCGACTGAAGCTTTCTTT
v_gene: TRBV6-5
d_gene: NA
j_gene: TRBJ1-1